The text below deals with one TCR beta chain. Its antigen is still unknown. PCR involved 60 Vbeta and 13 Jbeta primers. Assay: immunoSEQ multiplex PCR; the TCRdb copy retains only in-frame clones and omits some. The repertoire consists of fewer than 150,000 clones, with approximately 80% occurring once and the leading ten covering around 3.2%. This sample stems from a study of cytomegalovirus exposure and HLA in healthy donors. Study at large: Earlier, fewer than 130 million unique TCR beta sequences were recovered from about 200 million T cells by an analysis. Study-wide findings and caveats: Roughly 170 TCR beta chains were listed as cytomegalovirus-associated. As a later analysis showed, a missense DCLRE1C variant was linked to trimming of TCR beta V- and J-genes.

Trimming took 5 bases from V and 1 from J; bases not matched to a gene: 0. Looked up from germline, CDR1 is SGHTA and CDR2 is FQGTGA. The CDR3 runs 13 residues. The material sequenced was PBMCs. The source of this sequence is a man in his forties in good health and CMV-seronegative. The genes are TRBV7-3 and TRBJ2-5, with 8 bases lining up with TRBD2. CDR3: CASSAGGQETQYF. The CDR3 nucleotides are TGTGCCAGCAGCGCGGGGGGCCAAGAGACCCAGTACTTC.